The 2 T cell receptor beta chains in this list originate from one sample, sequenced in a study of tumor and adjacent non-tumor tissue in lung cancer. TCRbeta libraries were built with three rounds of nested PCR, modified from ARM-PCR. TCRdb re-called the multiplex PCR reads through MiXCR, storing one row per CDR3 protein. The sample lists over 110,000 distinct CDR3 sequences; around 61% were seen once. RNA was extracted from bulk tissue without any cell sorting. Sequencing was carried out using lung tumor tissue. The receptors derive from a man in his 60s with small cell lung cancer.

Worth noting for this clonotype: This may be a read error: a much more frequent sequence differs by one nucleotide. The gene calls are TRBV20-1 and TRBJ1-2; possible D gene TRBD1, 5 bases. CDR1 and CDR2 from the germline V gene are DFQATT and SNEGSKA (reference sequence). Trimming took off 7 bases at V and 4 bases at J, with 13 bases between the two ends. CDR3 length: 12 amino acids. CDR3 nucleotide sequence: TGCAGTGGGAAGAGGGGTACCTATGGCTACACCTTC. Residues: CSGKRGTYGYTF.

The chain has TRBV12-5 and TRBJ2-3, with D perhaps TRBD2 (5 bases). Deletions cut 2 bases from V and 5 bases from J, with 20 bases between. CDR1 and CDR2 from the germline V gene are LGHNT and FRNRAP. This CDR3 has 17 amino acids. As DNA, the CDR3 is TGTGCTAGTGGTTTGTCTCGAGAAGGGAGTCTTATAGATACGCAGTATTTT. It codes for CASGLSREGSLIDTQYF.